Listed below are T cell receptor beta chains from one sample, sequenced in a study of OX40 agonist ivuxolimab in advanced cancers. The method was immunoSEQ multiplex PCR; TCRdb's version includes in-frame clones alone and lacks a portion of them. The table has tens of thousands of clones, 80% to 85% seen once. Specimen: CD4+ or CD8+ T cells sorted from blood, collected in a trial of the OX40 agonist ivuxolimab. The origin of the receptors is an adult with an advanced solid tumor such as melanoma, head and neck, liver or kidney cancer. Both conserved end residues are part of each CDR3. The D gene is left open where the match is weak. Clone size is not always given. Where it is, it says once, few, many or a class for expanded clones.

TGTGCCAGCAGTGAGAATCGGAGGGGCGACTCCTACAATGAGCAGTTCTTC	CASSENRRGDSYNEQFF	TRBV2	.	.	TRBJ2-1
TGTGCCAGCGGGAATTACGAGCAGTACTTC	CASGNYEQYF	TRBV28	.	.	TRBJ2-7
TGTGCCAGCAGCTTGGAAGCTCTAGACACCATATATTTT	CASSLEALDTIYF	TRBV5-8	.	.	TRBJ1-3
TGTGCCAGCAGCGTGGGACCGAACACTGAAGCTTTCTTT	CASSVGPNTEAFF	TRBV9	.	.	TRBJ1-1
TGTGCCAGCAGATGGGGGGACCGGGCTTTCTTT	CASRWGDRAFF	TRBV28	.	.	TRBJ1-1
TGTGCCAGCAGCTTGAGCTCTGGGGCCAACGTCCTGACTTTC	CASSLSSGANVLTF	TRBV13	.	few	TRBJ2-6
TGTGCCATCAGTGAGCCGGTAGCGGGACGTCAAGAGACCCAGTACTTC	CAISEPVAGRQETQYF	TRBV10-3	TRBD2	.	TRBJ2-5
TGTGCCAGCAGCTATGGACAGGGATCCGAAAAACTGTTTTTT	CASSYGQGSEKLFF	TRBV7-2	TRBD1	.	TRBJ1-4
TGTGCCCTGGTTCGCGACTCTGGAAACACCATATATTTT	CALVRDSGNTIYF	TRBV2	.	.	TRBJ1-3
TGTGCCAGCAGTGAACGGGGACAACCGGGTGAAAAACTGTTTTTT	CASSERGQPGEKLFF	TRBV6-1	.	.	TRBJ1-4
TGTGCCAGCAGTTTGGATGGCTACACCTTC	CASSLDGYTF	TRBV6-5	.	.	TRBJ1-2
TGTGCCACCAGCAGTCCGACGGCGGGAGGGCCGGAGACCCAGTACTTC	CATSSPTAGGPETQYF	TRBV15	TRBD2	.	TRBJ2-5
TGTGCCAGCAGCTTAGACATCAATCAGCCCCAGCATTTT	CASSLDINQPQHF	TRBV7-9	.	.	TRBJ1-5
TGTGCCAGCAGGCTCCGAGAGGGGAGCCCCTACGAGCAGTACTTC	CASRLREGSPYEQYF	TRBV6-6	.	.	TRBJ2-7
TGTGCCAGCAGTTTAACTCAGCCCAGGGGCGGGTACGAGCAGTACTTC	CASSLTQPRGGYEQYF	TRBV6-6	.	.	TRBJ2-7
TGTGCCAGCAGCCACGATTCCAGGGGTGAGCAGTACTTC	CASSHDSRGEQYF	TRBV11-3	.	.	TRBJ2-7
TGTGCCAGCAGCTCGGCGGGGTCGGGCTACACCTTC	CASSSAGSGYTF	TRBV9	.	few	TRBJ1-2
TGTGCCAGCAGCGTACTGACAGGGAATACGCAGTATTTT	CASSVLTGNTQYF	TRBV9	TRBD1	.	TRBJ2-3
TGCAGCGTTTCGGGGTTATCTAACTATGGCTACACCTTC	CSVSGLSNYGYTF	TRBV29-1	.	once	TRBJ1-2
TGTGCCATCAGTGAGTCTTCCGGGGGCTGGTATGGCTACACCTTC	CAISESSGGWYGYTF	TRBV10-3	.	.	TRBJ1-2
TGTGCCAGCAGCTTAGGCGGGAGCACCTACAATGAGCAGTTCTTC	CASSLGGSTYNEQFF	TRBV7-9	TRBD2	.	TRBJ2-1
TGTGCCAGTATCCGGGGGACTAGCGGGAGTGATGAGCAGTTCTTC	CASIRGTSGSDEQFF	TRBV7-9	TRBD2	.	TRBJ2-1
TGTGCCAGCAGCTTAGGTCCGTGGGAGACCCAGTACTTC	CASSLGPWETQYF	TRBV7-6	.	.	TRBJ2-5
TGTGCCAGCTCACCCGGTCCACAGGCGACTGAAGCTTTCTTT	CASSPGPQATEAFF	TRBV18	.	.	TRBJ1-1
TGTGCCAGCAGTTACGTGGGATCGGCGCGGACCCAGTACTTC	CASSYVGSARTQYF	TRBV6-5	.	.	TRBJ2-5
TGTGCCAGCAGCTTAGAAGCGGGGGCGCGAGCTTTCTTT	CASSLEAGARAFF	TRBV7-9	.	few	TRBJ1-1
TGTGCCAGCAGCAAAAGGACGGATGAAAAACTGTTTTTT	CASSKRTDEKLFF	TRBV11-3	.	.	TRBJ1-4
TGTGCCAGCTCAGTAGGGACAGGGGCACAGTACGAGCAGTACTTC	CASSVGTGAQYEQYF	TRBV18	TRBD1	.	TRBJ2-7
TGTGCCAGCAGGCGAAATACCGAAGAGACCCAGTACTTC	CASRRNTEETQYF	TRBV27	.	few	TRBJ2-5
TGTGCCATCAGTGAGTCTCTGGACCCAGGGGGAGAAGATACGCAGTATTTT	CAISESLDPGGEDTQYF	TRBV10-3	TRBD1	.	TRBJ2-3
TGTGCCAGTACGTCGGCTAGCGGCCCAATCAGTGAGCAGTTCTTC	CASTSASGPISEQFF	TRBV19	TRBD2	.	TRBJ2-1
TGTGCCAGCAGCCCTGGGGGACTAGCGATTAATACGCAGTATTTT	CASSPGGLAINTQYF	TRBV7-6	TRBD2	.	TRBJ2-3
TGTGCCAGCAGTACTATAGACAGGGGATCCAGTGGCTACACCTTC	CASSTIDRGSSGYTF	TRBV27	TRBD1	.	TRBJ1-2
TGTGCCAGCAGCCAGCGCGGCGGTTCCTACGAGCAGTACTTC	CASSQRGGSYEQYF	TRBV5-4	.	.	TRBJ2-7
TGTGCCAGCAGGAGGACTAGCGGGGTCACCGGGGAGCTGTTTTTT	CASRRTSGVTGELFF	TRBV2	TRBD2	.	TRBJ2-2
TGCAGTCCTTATTACACCGGGGAGCTGTTTTTT	CSPYYTGELFF	TRBV20-1	.	.	TRBJ2-2
TGTGCCTGCCGGACCAGTGGGTACGAGCAGTACTTC	CACRTSGYEQYF	TRBV30	.	.	TRBJ2-7
TGTGCCAGCAGCCCCGAGATCCACACTGAAGCTTTCTTT	CASSPEIHTEAFF	TRBV28	.	once	TRBJ1-1
TGTGCCAGCAGTGAGACCGGGCCCCCTAACTATGGCTACACCTTC	CASSETGPPNYGYTF	TRBV25-1	.	.	TRBJ1-2
TGTGCCAGCAGCTTTCAGTTGATCGGGAAAGGAGAGACCCAGTACTTC	CASSFQLIGKGETQYF	TRBV5-4	.	.	TRBJ2-5
TGTGCCAGCAGCCCTGGGACAGCTCCTGGAAACACCATATATTTT	CASSPGTAPGNTIYF	TRBV11-2	TRBD1	.	TRBJ1-3
TGTGCCAGCAGCTCCTCAGGGGGGGGAGAGACCCAGTACTTC	CASSSSGGGETQYF	TRBV5-4	.	.	TRBJ2-5
TGTGCCGTTTGGCGGGCGGAGGGAGGCTACACCTTC	CAVWRAEGGYTF	TRBV19	.	once	TRBJ1-2
TGTGCCAGCAGCTTGGACCCCCCTGAAGCTTTCTTT	CASSLDPPEAFF	TRBV5-8	.	.	TRBJ1-1
TGTGCCAGCGGACAGGGGGTACGTCAGCCCCAGCATTTT	CASGQGVRQPQHF	TRBV2	TRBD1	.	TRBJ1-5
TGTGCCATCAGTCCCGCAACTAATGAAAAACTGTTTTTT	CAISPATNEKLFF	TRBV10-3	.	once	TRBJ1-4
TGTGCCAGCAGCCTGAACCTTGATGAGCAGTTCTTC	CASSLNLDEQFF	TRBV11-2	.	.	TRBJ2-1
TGTGCCACCAGCAGAGATCCCCCGGAGGGAGGGGAGACCCAGTACTTC	CATSRDPPEGGETQYF	TRBV15	TRBD2	.	TRBJ2-5
TGTGCCAGCTCCCCACAGTTACGGCAAGAGACCCAGTACTTC	CASSPQLRQETQYF	TRBV18	.	.	TRBJ2-5
TGTGCCAGCAGCGCGACAGGGCAAGAGTCCCAGTACTTC	CASSATGQESQYF	TRBV5-4	TRBD1	.	TRBJ2-5
TGTGCCATCCCTCCAGGACTAGCGGGAGCGGATACGCAGTATTTT	CAIPPGLAGADTQYF	TRBV6-4	TRBD2	.	TRBJ2-3
TGTGCTAGTGGTTTGACAGGGATGCTCCATGGCTACACCTTC	CASGLTGMLHGYTF	TRBV12-5	.	.	TRBJ1-2